The rows below give T cell receptor beta chains drawn from one sample of a study of CD8 T cells in Susac syndrome. From the immunoSEQ multiplex PCR reads, TCRdb called clonotypes with MiXCR, one entry per CDR3 protein. The sample shows approximately 190,000 distinct CDR3 sequences, more than 85% of them seen only once. Source material: CD8+ T cells from PBMCs. These receptors were collected from a human donor with Susac syndrome. Each CDR3 is given with its conserved first and last residue. A D gene is named only where the DNA matches it firmly. Size is stated for part of the rows, as once, few or many counts, or as a class when the clone is expanded.

D,size,V,J,CDR3,DNA
TRBD2,once,TRBV7-9,TRBJ2-1,CASSPFGERGDYNEQFF,TGTGCCAGCAGCCCCTTTGGCGAGCGGGGGGATTACAATGAGCAGTTCTTC
.,.,TRBV7-6,TRBJ2-5,CASSKSWGGGETQYF,TGTGCCAGCAGCAAGAGTTGGGGTGGGGGAGAGACCCAGTACTTC
.,.,TRBV7-9,TRBJ1-4,CASSFQTRPLAFNEKLFF,TGTGCCAGCAGCTTCCAAACCCGGCCCCTGGCGTTTAATGAAAAACTGTTTTTT
.,.,TRBV9,TRBJ2-7,CASSGDTYEQYF,TGTGCCAGCAGCGGGGACACCTACGAGCAGTACTTC
.,.,TRBV19,TRBJ2-7,CASSRDTPSYEQYF,TGTGCCAGTAGCCGGGACACTCCTTCCTACGAGCAGTACTTC
TRBD1,.,TRBV7-9,TRBJ1-5,CASSSGTGVSNQPQHF,TGTGCCAGCAGCTCAGGGACAGGGGTTAGCAATCAGCCCCAGCATTTT
TRBD1,.,TRBV11-2,TRBJ2-6,CASSPLDRFAVGANVLTF,TGTGCCAGCAGCCCCTTGGACAGGTTCGCAGTAGGGGCCAACGTCCTGACTTTC
.,.,TRBV20-1,TRBJ2-3,CSARGGPFLPTDTQYF,TGCAGTGCTAGAGGGGGGCCCTTCCTTCCAACAGATACGCAGTATTTT
.,.,TRBV6-5,TRBJ1-2,CATRLMAPQQGGYGYTF,TGTGCCACCCGTTTGATGGCTCCCCAACAGGGAGGCTATGGCTACACCTTC
.,once,TRBV14,TRBJ1-1,CASSQMVNTEAFF,TGTGCCAGCAGCCAAATGGTGAACACTGAAGCTTTCTTT
.,.,TRBV20-1,TRBJ1-1,CSARGLAAEAFF,TGCAGTGCCAGAGGGTTGGCAGCAGAAGCTTTCTTT
.,.,TRBV6-1,TRBJ2-2,CASTPSPGTNKNTGELFF,TGTGCCAGCACGCCCTCTCCTGGGACAAATAAAAACACCGGGGAGCTGTTTTTT